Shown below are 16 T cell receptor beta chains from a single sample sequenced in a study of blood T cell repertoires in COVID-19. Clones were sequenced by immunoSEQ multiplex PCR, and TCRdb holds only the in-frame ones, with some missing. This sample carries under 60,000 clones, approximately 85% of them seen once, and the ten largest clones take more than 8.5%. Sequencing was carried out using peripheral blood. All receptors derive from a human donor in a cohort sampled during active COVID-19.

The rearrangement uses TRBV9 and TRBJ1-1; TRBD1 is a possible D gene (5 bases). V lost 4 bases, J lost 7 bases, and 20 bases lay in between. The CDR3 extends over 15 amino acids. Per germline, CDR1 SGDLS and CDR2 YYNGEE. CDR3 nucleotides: TGTGCCAGCAGCAGCACCCTATCAGGGAACGGTGAAGCTTTCTTT. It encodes CASSSTLSGNGEAFF.

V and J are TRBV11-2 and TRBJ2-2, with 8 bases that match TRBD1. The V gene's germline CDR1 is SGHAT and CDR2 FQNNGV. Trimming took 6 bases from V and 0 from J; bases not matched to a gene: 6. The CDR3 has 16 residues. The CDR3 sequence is CASRIQQGANTGELFF. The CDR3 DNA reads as TGTGCCAGCAGGATTCAACAGGGGGCGAACACCGGGGAGCTGTTTTTT.

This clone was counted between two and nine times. CDR3 region: CASSEGVAKNIQYF. CDR3 sequence (DNA): TGTGCCAGCAGCGAGGGGGTAGCCAAAAACATTCAGTACTTC. The V call is TRBV9, the J call TRBJ2-4, with D perhaps TRBD1 (6 bases). V was cut by 3 bases and J by 0 bases, with 7 bases left in between. There are 14 residues in the CDR3. The germline V gene encodes CDR1 SGDLS and CDR2 YYNGEE.

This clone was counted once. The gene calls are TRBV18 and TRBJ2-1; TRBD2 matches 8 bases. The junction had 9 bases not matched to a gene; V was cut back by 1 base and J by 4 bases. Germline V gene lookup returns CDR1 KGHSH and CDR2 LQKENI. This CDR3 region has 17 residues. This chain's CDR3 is CASSPQLPGTSYNEQFF. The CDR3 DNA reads TGTGCCAGCTCACCACAGCTACCCGGGACTAGTTACAATGAGCAGTTCTTC.

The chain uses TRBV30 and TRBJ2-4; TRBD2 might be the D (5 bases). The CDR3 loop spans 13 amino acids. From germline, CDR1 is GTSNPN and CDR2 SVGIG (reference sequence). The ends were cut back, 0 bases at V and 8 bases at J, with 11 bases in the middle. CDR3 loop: CAWSVGLTDIQYF. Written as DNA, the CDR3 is TGTGCCTGGAGTGTCGGACTTACGGACATTCAGTACTTC.

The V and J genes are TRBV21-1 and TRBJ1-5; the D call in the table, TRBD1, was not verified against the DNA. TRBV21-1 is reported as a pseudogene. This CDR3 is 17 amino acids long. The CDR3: CASSKCPGTGLYQPQHF. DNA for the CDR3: TGTGCCAGCAGCAAGTGCCCCGGGACAGGCTTGTATCAGCCCCAGCATTTT.

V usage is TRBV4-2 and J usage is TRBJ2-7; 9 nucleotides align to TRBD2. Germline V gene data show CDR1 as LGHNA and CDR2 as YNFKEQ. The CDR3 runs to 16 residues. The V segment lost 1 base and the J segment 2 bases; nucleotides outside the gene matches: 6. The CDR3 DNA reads TGTGCCAGCAGCCAAGGGGGGCGGGAGGGTACCTACGAGCAGTACTTC. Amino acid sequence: CASSQGGREGTYEQYF.

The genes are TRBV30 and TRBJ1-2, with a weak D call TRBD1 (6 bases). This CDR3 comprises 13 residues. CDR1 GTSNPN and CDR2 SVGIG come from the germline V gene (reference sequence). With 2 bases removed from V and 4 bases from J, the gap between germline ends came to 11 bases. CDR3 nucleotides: TGTGCCTGGAGTCTAGGACAGAGCTATGGCTACACCTTC. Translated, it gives CAWSLGQSYGYTF.

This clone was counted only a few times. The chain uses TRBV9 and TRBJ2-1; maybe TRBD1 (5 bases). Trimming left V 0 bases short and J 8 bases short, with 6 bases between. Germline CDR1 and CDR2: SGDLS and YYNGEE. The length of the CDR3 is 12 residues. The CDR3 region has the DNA TGTGCCAGCAGCGTAGAGGGGTATGAGCAGTTCTTC. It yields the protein CASSVEGYEQFF.

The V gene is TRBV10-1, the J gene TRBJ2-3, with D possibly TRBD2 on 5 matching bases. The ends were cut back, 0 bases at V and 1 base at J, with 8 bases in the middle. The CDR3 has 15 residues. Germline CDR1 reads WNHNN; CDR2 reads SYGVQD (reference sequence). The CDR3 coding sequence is TGCGCCAGCAGTGAGTCGATTAGCGGCACAGATACGCAGTATTTT. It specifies CASSESISGTDTQYF.

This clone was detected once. As DNA, the CDR3 is TGTGCCAGCAGCTTAAGGGGGACTACGAACACCGGGGAGCTGTTTTTT. This gives the protein CASSLRGTTNTGELFF. The chain is built from TRBV7-2 and TRBJ2-2, with D possibly matching TRBD2 (7 bases). V was trimmed by 2 bases and J by 0 bases, leaving 10 bases between them. The germline CDR1 and CDR2 sequences are SGHTA and FQGNSA. CDR3 length equals 16 residues.

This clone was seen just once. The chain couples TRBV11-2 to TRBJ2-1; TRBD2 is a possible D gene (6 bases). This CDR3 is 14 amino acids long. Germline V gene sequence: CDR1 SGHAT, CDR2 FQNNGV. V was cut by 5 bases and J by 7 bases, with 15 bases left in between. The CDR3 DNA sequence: TGTGCCAGCAGCATTAGCGGCAACAGGAATGAGCAGTTCTTC. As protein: CASSISGNRNEQFF.

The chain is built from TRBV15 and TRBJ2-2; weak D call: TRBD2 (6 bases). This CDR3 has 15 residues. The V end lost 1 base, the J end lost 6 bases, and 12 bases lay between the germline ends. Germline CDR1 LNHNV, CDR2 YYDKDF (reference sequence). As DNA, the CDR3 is TGTGCCACCAGCAGAGTTGTAGGGGAGGCCGGGGAGCTGTTTTTT. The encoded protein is CATSRVVGEAGELFF. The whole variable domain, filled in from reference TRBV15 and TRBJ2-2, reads DAMVIQNPRYQVTQFGKPVTLSCSQTLNHNVMYWYQQKSSQAPKLLFHYYDKDFNNEADTPDNFQSRRPNTSFCFLDIRSPGLGDTAMYLCATSRVVGEAGELFFGEGSRLTVL.

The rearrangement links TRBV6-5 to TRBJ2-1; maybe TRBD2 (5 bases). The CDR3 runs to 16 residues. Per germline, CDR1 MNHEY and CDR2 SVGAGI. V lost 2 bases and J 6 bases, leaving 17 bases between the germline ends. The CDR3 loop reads CASSYLEASNRNEQFF. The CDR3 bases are TGTGCCAGCAGTTACCTAGAGGCTAGCAACCGCAATGAGCAGTTCTTC.

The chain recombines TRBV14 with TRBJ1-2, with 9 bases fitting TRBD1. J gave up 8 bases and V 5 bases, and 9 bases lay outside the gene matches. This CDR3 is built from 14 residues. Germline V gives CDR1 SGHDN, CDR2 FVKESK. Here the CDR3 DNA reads TGTGCCAGCAGCGCCCGGGACAGGGTTGGCGGCTACACCTTC. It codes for CASSARDRVGGYTF.

Written as DNA, the CDR3 is TGTGCCAGCAGTTATATATCTGGGGAGCTGTTTTTT. Translation: CASSYISGELFF. The chain carries TRBV6-6 and TRBJ2-2; D gene unclear. Looked up from germline, CDR1 is MNHNY and CDR2 is SVGAGI (reference sequence). V lost 3 bases and J lost 8, with 7 bases in between. The CDR3 is 12 residues long.